The 15 T cell receptor beta chains presented below share a single source sample, sequenced in a study of Graves' ophthalmopathy and Graves' hyperthyroidism. TCR beta CDR3 amplification used RNA transcripts. In the first round, RT-PCR was carried out with HTBI primers, and a multiplex PCR formed the second round. Each CDR3 protein gets one entry after TCRdb re-called the multiplex PCR reads with MiXCR. The repertoire holds 170,000 or so distinct CDR3 sequences, with 39% as singletons. The sample comprised peripheral blood. These receptor sequences come from a man aged 25 to 40 with Graves' ophthalmopathy.

The chain combines TRBV28 with TRBJ2-5; D remains ambiguous. Germline CDR1 is MDHEN and CDR2 is SYDVKM. V was trimmed by 7 bases and J by 5 bases, leaving 14 bases between them. The CDR3 runs 13 residues. CDR3 DNA sequence: TGTGCCAGCACAGCTCCCCCCGTGGAGACCCAGTACTTC. Residues: CASTAPPVETQYF.

This clonotype was counted at least ten times. The chain carries TRBV2 and TRBJ1-6, with D unresolved. V lost 7 bases and J 0 bases, leaving 7 bases between the germline ends. Germline values: CDR1 SNHLY, CDR2 FYNNEI. The CDR3 is 14 residues long. Here the CDR3 reads CASIGSSYNSPLHF. CDR3 in DNA: TGTGCCAGCATCGGGAGCTCCTATAATTCACCCCTCCACTTT.

This chain connects TRBV28 to TRBJ1-5; TRBD1 aligns across 7 bases. With V trimmed by 4 bases and J by 6 bases, 9 bases remained unmatched. There are 15 residues in the CDR3. The germline gives CDR1 MDHEN, CDR2 SYDVKM. The CDR3 coding sequence is TGTGCCAGCAGTTACTGGGGTCACAGGGGTCAGCCCCAGCATTTT. This translates into CASSYWGHRGQPQHF.

The chain is built from TRBV6-2 or TRBV6-3 and TRBJ2-7; D tentatively reads TRBD1 or TRBD2 (5 bases each). Per the germline V gene, CDR1 is MNHEY and CDR2 is SVGEGT. Trimming removed 5 bases from V and 2 bases from J, with 16 bases in between. The CDR3 covers 15 residues. The CDR3 is CASSQTGRLTYEQYF. As DNA, the CDR3 is TGTGCCAGCAGTCAAACGGGACGGCTCACCTACGAGCAGTACTTC.

This clonotype has ten or more counts. J is TRBJ2-7 and V is TRBV12-3 or TRBV12-4; D is unclear. Trimming left V 7 bases short and J 2 bases short, with 12 bases between. CDR3 size: 13 residues. CDR3 sequence (DNA): TGTGCCAGCACCCAGGCTGGGCCCTACGAGCAGTACTTC. It specifies CASTQAGPYEQYF.

This clonotype occurred many times. At one end the junction does not follow the germline gene, possibly because of a read error. The J gene is TRBJ2-5, the V gene TRBV7-7; D assignment may be TRBD1 or TRBD2 (5 bases each). This CDR3 contains 14 residues. Germline V gives CDR1 SSHAT, CDR2 FNYEAQ (reference sequence). The CDR3 DNA sequence: TGTGCTAGCAGCCAAGGACGGTGGGGGGAGACCCAGTACTTC. Translating gives CASSQGRWGETQYF.

This clonotype was seen a single time. The chain uses TRBV6-1 and TRBJ2-5, with D maybe TRBD2 (6 bases). Germline V gene lookup returns CDR1 MNHNS and CDR2 SASEGT. The CDR3 loop spans 12 amino acids. V lost 6 bases, J lost 3 bases, and 8 bases lay in between. The CDR3 sequence is CASRTREETQYF. For the CDR3, the DNA is TGTGCCAGCAGGACTAGAGAAGAGACCCAGTACTTC.

The rearrangement joins TRBV9 to TRBJ1-1; TRBD1 agrees at 9 bases. Germline V gene sequence: CDR1 SGDLS, CDR2 YYNGEE. V trimming: 0 bases; J trimming: 0 bases; junction bases outside the gene matches: 3. This CDR3 comprises 16 residues. The CDR3 loop reads CASSVGGQGMNTEAFF. The CDR3 DNA follows: TGTGCCAGCAGCGTAGGGGGACAGGGTATGAACACTGAAGCTTTCTTT.

The chain joins TRBV12-3 or TRBV12-4 to TRBJ1-5, with TRBD1 as a possible D gene (6 bases). This CDR3 region has 15 residues. V was pared by 4 bases and J by 1 base, with 11 bases between. The CDR3 sequence is CASSSGQESNQPQHF. CDR3 DNA: TGTGCCAGCAGTTCGGGACAAGAAAGCAATCAGCCCCAGCATTTT.

This sequence joins TRBV11-2 and TRBJ2-5; 7 bases map to TRBD2. CDR3 length equals 14 residues. Germline V lookup: CDR1 SGHAT, CDR2 FQNNGV. The V gene end was trimmed by 3 bases and the J gene end by 2 bases; junction bases not matched to a gene: 3. The CDR3 nucleotides are TGTGCCAGCAGCTTTATGGGGGGGCAAGAGACCCAGTACTTC. It translates to CASSFMGGQETQYF. The whole variable domain, remainder taken from reference TRBV11-2 and TRBJ2-5, is EAGVAQSPRYKIIEKRQSVAFWCNPISGHATLYWYQQILGQGPKLLIQFQNNGVVDDSQLPKDRFSAERLKGVDSTLKIQPAKLEDSAVYLCASSFMGGQETQYFGPGTRLLVL.

This clonotype was observed many times. The genes are TRBV6-2 or TRBV6-3 and TRBJ2-6; 10 positions match TRBD2. This CDR3 region has 16 residues. V shed 6 bases and J 4 bases; nucleotides not matched to a gene: 6. The germline V gene has CDR1 MNHEY and CDR2 SVGEGT. CDR3 sequence (DNA): TGTGCCAGCAGCTCCACTAGCGGGATGGGGGCCAACGTCCTGACTTTC. Residues: CASSSTSGMGANVLTF.

The V gene is TRBV20-1, the J gene TRBJ2-7, with D perhaps assigned TRBD1 or TRBD2 (5 bases each). V lost 3 bases, J lost 8 bases, and 17 bases lay in between. CDR3 length: 13 residues. Germline CDR1 DFQATT, CDR2 SNEGSKA (reference sequence). The CDR3 DNA is TGCAGTGCTAGCACCGGGACCCAGGACAAGCAGTACTTC. Translation: CSASTGTQDKQYF.

The J gene is TRBJ2-2, the V gene TRBV7-3; D is undetermined. CDR1 is SGHTA, CDR2 FQGTGA, per germline. This CDR3 is 14 amino acids long. The V end was cut by 3 bases, the J end by 9 bases, with 14 bases between. CDR3 region: CASSFIGPHRELFF. DNA of the CDR3: TGTGCCAGCAGCTTCATTGGACCCCACCGGGAGCTGTTTTTT.

The table lists this clonotype with a count of one. V is TRBV29-1 and J is TRBJ2-5; D is unclear. V was pared by 4 bases and J by 5 bases, with 2 bases between. The germline CDR1 and CDR2 sequences are SQVTM and ANQGSEA. The CDR3 totals 9 residues. CDR3 coding DNA: TGCAGCGTTGGGGAGACCCAGTACTTC. Translating it yields CSVGETQYF.

The chain employs TRBV15 and TRBJ2-7; D is unresolved. Trimming took 2 bases from V and 0 from J, leaving 8 bases between them. Germline CDR1 and CDR2: LNHNV and YYDKDF (reference sequence). The CDR3 contains 14 residues. The CDR3 loop is CATSRKTHSYEQYF. CDR3 nucleotides: TGTGCCACCAGCAGAAAGACTCACTCCTACGAGCAGTACTTC.